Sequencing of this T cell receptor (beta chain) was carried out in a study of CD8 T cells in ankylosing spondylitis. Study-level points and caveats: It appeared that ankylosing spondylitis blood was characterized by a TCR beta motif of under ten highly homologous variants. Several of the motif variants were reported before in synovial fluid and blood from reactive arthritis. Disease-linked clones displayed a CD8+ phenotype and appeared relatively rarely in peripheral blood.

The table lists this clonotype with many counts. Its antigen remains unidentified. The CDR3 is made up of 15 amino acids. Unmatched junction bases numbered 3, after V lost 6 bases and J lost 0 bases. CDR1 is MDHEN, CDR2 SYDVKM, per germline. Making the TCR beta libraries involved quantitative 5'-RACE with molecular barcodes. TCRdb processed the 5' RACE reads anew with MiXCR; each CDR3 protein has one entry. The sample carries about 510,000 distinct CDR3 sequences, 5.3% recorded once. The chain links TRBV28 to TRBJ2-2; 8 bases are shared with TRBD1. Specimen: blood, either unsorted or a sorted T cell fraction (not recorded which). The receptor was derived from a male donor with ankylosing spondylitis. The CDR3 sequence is CASSQDRANTGELFF. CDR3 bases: TGTGCCAGCAGCCAGGACAGGGCGAACACCGGGGAGCTGTTTTTT.